This T cell receptor beta chain is drawn from a study of T-cell memory formation after mild COVID-19. Study background: Clustering of TCRs was largely donor specific.

Trimming left V 3 bases short and J 3 bases short, with 18 bases between. This CDR3 has 16 amino acids. Germline-derived CDR1 and CDR2 are KGHSH and LQKENI. TCR alpha and TCR beta cDNA libraries carrying sample barcodes and UMIs came from 5'RACE with constant-segment primers. TCRdb re-analysed the 5' RACE reads in MiXCR, keeping a single row per CDR3 protein. The sample includes around 120,000 distinct CDR3 sequences, approximately 15% of them seen just once. V gene TRBV18 combines with J gene TRBJ2-7; D gene uncertain. Input material: PBMCs or a T cell subset sorted from them (not recorded which). The sequence was obtained from an adult woman who had mild COVID-19 (a few samples of this study predate the infection). Cell type and time point are not known. The CDR3 here is CASSPISNARVYEQYF. The CDR3 bases are TGTGCCAGCTCACCGATATCTAACGCCCGAGTCTACGAGCAGTACTTC.